These T cell receptor beta chains were read from a single sample in a study of blood T cells in healthy people across ages. One entry per CDR3 protein, called by TCRdb with MiXCR from the 5' RACE reads. Among about 930,000 distinct CDR3 sequences listed, 25% to 30% were seen once. In addition, the sample was reused for a study of T cells of mothers and their children.

The sequenced material came from blood. These receptors were obtained from a middle-aged woman in good health. Each CDR3 is given with its conserved first and last residue. The order of the fields is D gene, V gene, clone size, J gene, CDR3 protein, CDR3 DNA. D genes are given only for firm matches. Size tells how often a clone was seen (once, few, many) or the class of an expanded clone, and some rows leave it out.

NA	TRBV28	many	TRBJ1-2	CASAIQQGSLGYTF	TGTGCCAGCGCGATCCAGCAGGGAAGTCTGGGCTACACCTTC
NA	TRBV5-1	NA	TRBJ1-1	CASSLAAGPTEAFF	TGCGCCAGCAGCTTGGCAGCAGGGCCCACTGAAGCTTTCTTT
NA	TRBV12-3/TRBV12-4	few	TRBJ2-5	CASSLKRQTQYF	TGTGCCAGCAGTTTAAAGAGGCAGACCCAGTACTTC
NA	TRBV12-3/TRBV12-4	few	TRBJ2-2	CASSRGVGTGELFF	TGTGCCAGCAGTAGGGGAGTGGGCACCGGGGAGCTGTTTTTT
NA	TRBV24-1	NA	TRBJ2-3	CATSDAGYTDTQYF	TGTGCCACCAGTGATGCGGGATACACAGATACGCAGTATTTT
TRBD1	TRBV27	few	TRBJ2-6	CASTRGGTGASVLTF	TGTGCCAGCACGCGAGGGGGCACAGGGGCCAGCGTCCTGACTTTC
NA	TRBV20-1	NA	TRBJ1-2	CSAREAYGYTF	TGCAGTGCTAGAGAAGCTTATGGCTACACCTTC
TRBD1	TRBV29-1	many	TRBJ1-1	CSAEDRDRVDTEAFF	TGCAGCGCAGAGGACCGGGACAGGGTGGACACTGAAGCTTTCTTT
NA	TRBV12-3/TRBV12-4	many	TRBJ2-5	CASSLGRAVETQYF	TGTGCCAGCAGTCTAGGACGGGCGGTGGAGACCCAGTACTTC
TRBD2	TRBV20-1	few	TRBJ2-1	CSARDSVRAGEHNEQFF	TGCAGTGCTAGAGATAGTGTCCGCGCGGGGGAGCACAATGAGCAGTTCTTC
NA	TRBV12-3/TRBV12-4	many	TRBJ2-4	CASSQQDLQWYF	TGTGCCAGCAGTCAACAAGATCTTCAATGGTACTTC
NA	TRBV20-1	many	TRBJ2-7	CSADRGGYEQYF	TGCAGTGCCGATAGGGGGGGATACGAGCAGTACTTC
NA	TRBV9	many	TRBJ2-7	CASSVGGTDYEQYF	TGTGCCAGCAGCGTAGGCGGGACGGACTACGAGCAGTACTTC
NA	TRBV20-1	NA	TRBJ1-2	CSASTQNYGYTF	TGCAGTGCTAGCACCCAAAACTATGGCTACACCTTC
NA	TRBV20-1	few	TRBJ1-5	CSARGPQLGSNQPQHF	TGCAGTGCTAGAGGGCCCCAACTCGGTTCCAATCAGCCCCAGCATTTT
NA	TRBV20-1	NA	TRBJ2-7	CSARDLGQGGEQYF	TGCAGTGCTAGAGATCTAGGGCAGGGGGGCGAGCAGTACTTC
NA	TRBV5-1	many	TRBJ1-4	CASSLEATNEKLFF	TGCGCCAGCAGCTTGGAGGCCACCAATGAAAAACTGTTTTTT
NA	TRBV7-8	many	TRBJ2-6	CASSTHSGANVLTF	TGTGCCAGCAGCACCCACTCTGGGGCCAACGTCCTGACTTTC
TRBD1	TRBV7-9	NA	TRBJ1-1	CASTRGTGTEAFF	TGTGCCAGCACCCGAGGGACAGGCACTGAAGCTTTCTTT
NA	TRBV6-2/TRBV6-3	few	TRBJ1-2	CASSYQGSDGYTF	TGTGCCAGCAGTTACCAAGGGAGTGATGGCTACACCTTC
NA	TRBV5-1	NA	TRBJ2-7	CASSFNHDSYEQYF	TGCGCCAGCAGCTTCAACCACGACTCCTACGAGCAGTACTTC
NA	TRBV12-3/TRBV12-4	NA	TRBJ2-7	CASSLQGLNYEQYF	TGTGCCAGCTCACTGCAAGGTCTCAATTACGAGCAGTACTTC
NA	TRBV11-2	NA	TRBJ2-1	CASSESTGNMDNEQFF	TGTGCCAGCAGCGAAAGCACAGGTAATATGGACAATGAGCAGTTCTTC
NA	TRBV29-1	NA	TRBJ2-2	CSVKNTGELFF	TGCAGCGTCAAAAACACCGGGGAGCTGTTTTTT
NA	TRBV11-1	NA	TRBJ1-4	CASSLDSRYEKLFF	TGTGCCAGCAGCTTGGACAGCCGCTATGAAAAACTGTTTTTT
NA	TRBV5-6	NA	TRBJ1-2	CASSLEGTGVGYTF	TGCGCCAGCAGCTTGGAAGGGACGGGAGTCGGCTACACCTTC
TRBD2	TRBV7-2	many	TRBJ2-1	CASSLRSGGYNEQFF	TGTGCCAGCAGCTTACGCAGCGGGGGATACAATGAGCAGTTCTTC
NA	TRBV28	few	TRBJ2-1	CASSLDEYNEQFF	TGTGCCAGCAGCCTTGACGAATACAATGAGCAGTTCTTC
TRBD1	TRBV6-1	many	TRBJ2-7	CASTKTGGPEEYF	TGTGCCAGCACCAAGACAGGGGGTCCCGAGGAGTACTTC
NA	TRBV7-2	NA	TRBJ2-7	CASSSSGGGEQYF	TGTGCCAGCAGCTCCAGTGGGGGCGGTGAGCAGTACTTC
TRBD1	TRBV5-1	NA	TRBJ2-7	CANSLPGGDEQYF	TGCGCCAACAGCTTGCCAGGGGGCGACGAGCAGTACTTC
NA	TRBV5-1	NA	TRBJ2-1	CASSLAWAEQFF	TGCGCCAGCAGCTTGGCCTGGGCAGAGCAGTTCTTC
TRBD1	TRBV7-9	many	TRBJ1-2	CASSLDRGQSYGYTF	TGTGCCAGCAGCTTAGACAGGGGACAGAGCTATGGCTACACCTTC
NA	TRBV11-1	many	TRBJ2-7	CASSLVTASYEQYF	TGTGCCAGCAGCTTAGTAACAGCGTCCTACGAGCAGTACTTC
TRBD2	TRBV7-3	once	TRBJ2-2	CASSPDASGDRTGELFF	TGTGCCAGCAGCCCAGACGCTAGCGGGGATAGGACCGGGGAGCTGTTTTTT
NA	TRBV7-3	few	TRBJ2-7	CASGLEQGSEQYF	TGTGCCAGCGGCTTAGAGCAGGGTTCCGAGCAGTACTTC
TRBD2	TRBV11-2	NA	TRBJ2-4	CASSLEATPGGATFALAKNIQYF	TGTGCCAGCAGCTTAGAAGCTACTCCGGGAGGGGCGACATTCGCTTTAGCCAAAAACATTCAGTACTTC
TRBD2	TRBV6-5	NA	TRBJ2-3	CTSSSGLAIQTDTQYF	TGTACCAGCAGTTCGGGACTAGCGATACAAACAGATACGCAGTATTTT